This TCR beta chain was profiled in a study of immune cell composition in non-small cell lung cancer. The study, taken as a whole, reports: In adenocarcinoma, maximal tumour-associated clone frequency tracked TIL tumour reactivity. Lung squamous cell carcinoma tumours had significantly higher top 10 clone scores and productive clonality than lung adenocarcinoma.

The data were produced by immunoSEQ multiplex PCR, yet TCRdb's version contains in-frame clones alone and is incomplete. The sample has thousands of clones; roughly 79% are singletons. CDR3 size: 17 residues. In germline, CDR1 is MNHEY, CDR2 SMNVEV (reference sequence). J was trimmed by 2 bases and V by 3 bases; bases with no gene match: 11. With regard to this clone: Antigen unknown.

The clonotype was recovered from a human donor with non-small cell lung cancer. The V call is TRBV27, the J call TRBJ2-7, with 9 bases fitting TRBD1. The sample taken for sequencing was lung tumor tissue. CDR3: CASSFQGRGQGTYEQYF. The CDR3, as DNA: TGTGCCAGCAGTTTTCAAGGTCGTGGACAGGGGACCTACGAGCAGTACTTC.